These 7 T cell receptor beta chains share one sample of origin, sequenced in a study of OX40 agonist ivuxolimab in advanced cancers. Sequenced by immunoSEQ multiplex PCR; TCRdb stores in-frame clones only, minus some. The sample has some 45,000 clones; approximately 80% are singletons. The sequenced sample was CD4+ or CD8+ T cells sorted from blood, obtained in a trial of the OX40 agonist ivuxolimab. All receptors derive from an adult with an advanced solid tumor such as melanoma, head and neck, liver or kidney cancer.

V usage is TRBV14 and J usage is TRBJ2-1; D not certain. This CDR3 region has 16 residues. Germline V gives CDR1 SGHDN, CDR2 FVKESK. V was cut by 4 bases and J by 0 bases, with 13 bases left in between. CDR3 nucleotides: TGTGCCAGCAGCCGTTCAGGAGCGAGCTCCTACAATGAGCAGTTCTTC. Amino acids: CASSRSGASSYNEQFF.

The J gene is TRBJ1-2, the V gene TRBV27, with TRBD1 as a possible D gene (5 bases). The CDR3 runs 14 residues. CDR1 and CDR2 (germline): MNHEY, SMNVEV (reference sequence). V was clipped by 2 bases and J by 8 bases, with 15 bases between them. As DNA, the CDR3 is TGTGCCAGCAGTTTAAGGGGCGGGGATTTGGGCTACACCTTC. Its protein is CASSLRGGDLGYTF.

V and J are TRBV27 and TRBJ2-7, with D perhaps being TRBD1 or TRBD2 (5 bases each). The CDR3 runs 14 residues. Trimming left V 7 bases short and J 2 bases short, with 15 bases between. Germline V gene sequence: CDR1 MNHEY, CDR2 SMNVEV (reference sequence). This chain's CDR3 is CASNRDGATYEQYF. CDR3 nucleotides: TGTGCCAGCAACCGGGACGGAGCAACCTACGAGCAGTACTTC.

The V and J genes are TRBV27 and TRBJ2-3; perhaps TRBD2 as D (6 bases). The CDR3 spans 14 residues. Germline CDR1 and CDR2: MNHEY and SMNVEV (reference sequence). Deletions cut 5 bases from V and 1 base from J, with 10 bases between. The CDR3 coding sequence is TGTGCCAGCAGTACCCAGCGGGGCACAGATACGCAGTATTTT. Its translation: CASSTQRGTDTQYF.

The CDR3: CASSRSAGRRDEQFF. The CDR3 nucleotides read TGCGCCAGCAGCCGCAGCGCCGGACGCCGGGATGAGCAGTTCTTC. The chain couples TRBV4-1 to TRBJ2-1; D not resolved. The length of the CDR3 is 15 residues. Germline values: CDR1 MGHRA, CDR2 YSYEKL. Between the trimmed V and J ends, which lost 4 bases and 8 bases, there was a span of 18 bases.

The rearrangement links TRBV7-3 to TRBJ2-1; 8 nucleotides agree with TRBD2. The germline CDR1 and CDR2 sequences are SGHTA and FQGTGA. The CDR3 sequence is 15 residues long. The ends lost 4 bases at V and 5 bases at J; junction bases unmatched: 7. The CDR3 coding sequence is TGTGCCAGCAGCTCGGGGGTTAGCGGGAACAATGAGCAGTTCTTC. Amino acids: CASSSGVSGNNEQFF.

The chain couples TRBV4-1 to TRBJ1-2; TRBD1 is a possible D gene (5 bases). The germline V gene encodes CDR1 MGHRA and CDR2 YSYEKL. The CDR3 is made up of 14 amino acids. Deletions cut 1 base from V and 5 bases from J, with 11 bases between. In DNA form, the CDR3 reads TGCGCCAGCAGCCAAGCGGTGACAGCGTATGGCTACACCTTC. Translated: CASSQAVTAYGYTF.